This T cell receptor beta chain derives from a study of T cells in tuberculosis. Study background: Sequenced TCRs come from CD1B-GMM tetramer-binding T cells. IGRA-negative adolescents, IGRA-positive adolescents with latent tuberculosis and adults with active tuberculosis formed this South African cohort. Samples predate treatment or fall within its first 7 days.

With respect to this clone: No antigen is known for it.

Overall study results and limits: Active tuberculosis alpha repertoires lay closer to GMM-specific TCRs than controls'.

Repertoires were generated with immunoSEQ multiplex PCR, while TCRdb's copy carries only in-frame clones and drops some. The sample consists of 20,000 to 25,000 clones, about 85% of them appearing once. As for time point: new active TB diagnosis, blood taken before or within 7 days of starting treatment. Germline lookup yields CDR1 SGDLS and CDR2 YYNGEE. This CDR3 has 18 amino acids. Trimming cost V 0 bases and J 0 bases, with 13 bases left between them. V gene TRBV9 combines with J gene TRBJ2-6; the D gene is possibly TRBD1 (5 bases). This specimen consisted of PBMCs, obtained at tuberculosis diagnosis. The source of this sequence is an adult with tuberculosis. The CDR3 nucleotides read TGTGCCAGCAGCGTAGAAATAGGGGTCGTCTCTGGGGCCAACGTCCTGACTTTC. Amino acids: CASSVEIGVVSGANVLTF.